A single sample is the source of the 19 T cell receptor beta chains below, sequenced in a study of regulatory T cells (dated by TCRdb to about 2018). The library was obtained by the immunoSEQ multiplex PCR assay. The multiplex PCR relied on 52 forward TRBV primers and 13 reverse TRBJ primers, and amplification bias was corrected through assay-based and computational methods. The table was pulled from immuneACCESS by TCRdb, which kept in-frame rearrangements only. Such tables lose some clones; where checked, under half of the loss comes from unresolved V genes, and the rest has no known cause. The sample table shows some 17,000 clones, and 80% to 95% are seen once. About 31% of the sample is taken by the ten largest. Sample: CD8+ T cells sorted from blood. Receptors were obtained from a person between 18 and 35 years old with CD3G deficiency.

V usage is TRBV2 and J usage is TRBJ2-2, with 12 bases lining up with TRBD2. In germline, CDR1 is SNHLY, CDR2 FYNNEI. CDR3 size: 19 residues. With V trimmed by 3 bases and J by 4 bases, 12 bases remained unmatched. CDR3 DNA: TGTGCCAGCAGTGAGACTAGCGGGGGCCGCTTCGACACCACCGGGGAGCTGTTTTTT. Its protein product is CASSETSGGRFDTTGELFF.

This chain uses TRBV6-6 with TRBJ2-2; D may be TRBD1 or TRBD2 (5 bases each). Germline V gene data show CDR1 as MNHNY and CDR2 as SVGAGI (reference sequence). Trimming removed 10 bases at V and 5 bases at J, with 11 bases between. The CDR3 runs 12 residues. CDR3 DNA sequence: TGTGCCATCGGGGCTTTGACCGGGGAGCTGTTTTTT. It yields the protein CAIGALTGELFF.

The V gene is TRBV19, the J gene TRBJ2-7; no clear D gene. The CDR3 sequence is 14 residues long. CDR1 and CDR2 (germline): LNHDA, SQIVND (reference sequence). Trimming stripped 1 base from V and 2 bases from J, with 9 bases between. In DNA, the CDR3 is TGTGCCAGTAGTATAGTCGCCCGGACCTACGAGCAGTACTTC. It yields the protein CASSIVARTYEQYF.

CDR3 nucleotide sequence: TGTGCCAGCAGTGAATACGGGGGCGGTCAGCCCCAGCATTTT. Translated: CASSEYGGGQPQHF. The gene calls are TRBV6-1 and TRBJ1-5; a weak D match, TRBD1 (6 bases). The germline CDR1 and CDR2 sequences are MNHNS and SASEGT. This CDR3 has 14 amino acids. Trimming took off 2 bases at V and 6 bases at J, with 11 bases between the two ends.

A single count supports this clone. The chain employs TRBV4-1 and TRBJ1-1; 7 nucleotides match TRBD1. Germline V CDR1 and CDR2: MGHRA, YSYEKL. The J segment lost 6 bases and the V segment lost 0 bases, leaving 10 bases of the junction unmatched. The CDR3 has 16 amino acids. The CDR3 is CASSQDIRQGDAEAFF. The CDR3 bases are TGCGCCAGCAGCCAAGATATCCGGCAGGGGGATGCTGAAGCTTTCTTT.

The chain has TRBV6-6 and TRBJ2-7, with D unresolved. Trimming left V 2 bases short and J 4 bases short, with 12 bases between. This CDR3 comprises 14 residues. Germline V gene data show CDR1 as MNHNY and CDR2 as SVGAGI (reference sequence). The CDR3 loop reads CASSYGQQLYEQYF. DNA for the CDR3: TGTGCCAGCAGTTACGGCCAACAGCTTTACGAGCAGTACTTC.

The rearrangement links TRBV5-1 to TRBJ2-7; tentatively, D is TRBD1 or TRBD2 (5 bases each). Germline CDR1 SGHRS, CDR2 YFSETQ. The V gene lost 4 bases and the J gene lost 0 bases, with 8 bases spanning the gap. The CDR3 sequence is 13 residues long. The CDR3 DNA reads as TGCGCCAGCAGCGGGGGTATCTCCTACGAGCAGTACTTC. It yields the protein CASSGGISYEQYF.

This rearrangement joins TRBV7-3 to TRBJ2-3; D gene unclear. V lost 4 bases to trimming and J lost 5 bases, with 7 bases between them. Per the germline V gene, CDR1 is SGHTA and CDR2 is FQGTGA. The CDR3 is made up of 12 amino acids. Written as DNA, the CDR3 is TGTGCCAGCAGCTCCCCCGGAGATACGCAGTATTTT. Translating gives CASSSPGDTQYF. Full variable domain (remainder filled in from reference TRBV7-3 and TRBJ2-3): GAGVSQTPSNKVTEKGKYVELRCDPISGHTALYWYRQSLGQGPEFLIYFQGTGAADDSGLPNDRFFAVRPEGSVSTLKIQRTERGDSAVYLCASSSPGDTQYFGPGTRLTVL.

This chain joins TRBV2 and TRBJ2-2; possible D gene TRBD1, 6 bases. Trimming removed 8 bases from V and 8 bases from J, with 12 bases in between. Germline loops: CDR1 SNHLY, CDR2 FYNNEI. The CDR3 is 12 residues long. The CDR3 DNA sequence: TGTGCCAGCTATACAGGGATAGGGGAGCTGTTTTTT. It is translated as CASYTGIGELFF.

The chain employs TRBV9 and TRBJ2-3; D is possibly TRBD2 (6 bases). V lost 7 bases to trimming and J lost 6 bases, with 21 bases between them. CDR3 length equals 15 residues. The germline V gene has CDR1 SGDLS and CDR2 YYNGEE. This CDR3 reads CASEEQSGPGDTQYF. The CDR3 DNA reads TGTGCCAGCGAAGAGCAGAGCGGGCCGGGTGATACGCAGTATTTT.

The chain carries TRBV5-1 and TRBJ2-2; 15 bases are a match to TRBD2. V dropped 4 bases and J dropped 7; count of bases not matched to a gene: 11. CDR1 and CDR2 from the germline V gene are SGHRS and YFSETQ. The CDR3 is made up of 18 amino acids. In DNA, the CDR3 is TGCGCCAGCAGCCCGACCGGGACTAGCGGGGGGCCCATCGGGGAGCTGTTTTTT. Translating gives CASSPTGTSGGPIGELFF.

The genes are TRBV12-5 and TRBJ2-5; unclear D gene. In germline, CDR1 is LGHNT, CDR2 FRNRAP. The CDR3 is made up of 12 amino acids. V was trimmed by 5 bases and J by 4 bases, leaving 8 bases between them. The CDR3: CASGLAGETQYF. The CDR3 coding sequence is TGTGCTAGTGGTCTTGCCGGAGAGACCCAGTACTTC.

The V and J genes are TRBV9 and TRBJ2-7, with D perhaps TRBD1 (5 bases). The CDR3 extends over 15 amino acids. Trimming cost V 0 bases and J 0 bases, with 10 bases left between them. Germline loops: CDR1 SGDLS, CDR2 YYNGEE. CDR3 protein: CASSVAPGLSYEQYF. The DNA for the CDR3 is TGTGCCAGCAGCGTAGCTCCAGGGCTCTCCTACGAGCAGTACTTC.

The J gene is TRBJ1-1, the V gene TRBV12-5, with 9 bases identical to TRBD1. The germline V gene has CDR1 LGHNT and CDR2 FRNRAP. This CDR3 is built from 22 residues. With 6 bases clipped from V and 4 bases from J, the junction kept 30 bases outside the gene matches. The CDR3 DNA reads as TGTGCTAGTGGGACGGAAATGAGGTCCTTCCCGGGACAGGGTGTAATTAGCACTGAAGCTTTCTTT. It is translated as CASGTEMRSFPGQGVISTEAFF.

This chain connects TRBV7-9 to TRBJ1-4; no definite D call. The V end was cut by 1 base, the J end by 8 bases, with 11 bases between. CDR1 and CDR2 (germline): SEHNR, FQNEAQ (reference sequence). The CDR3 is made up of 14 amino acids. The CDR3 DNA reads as TGTGCCAGCAGCTTAGGCCCCCCGAGGGAAAAACTGTTTTTT. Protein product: CASSLGPPREKLFF.

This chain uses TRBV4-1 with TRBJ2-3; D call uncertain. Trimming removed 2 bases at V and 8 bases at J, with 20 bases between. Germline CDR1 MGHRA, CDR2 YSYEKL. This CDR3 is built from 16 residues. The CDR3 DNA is TGCGCCAGCAGCCAACGAGACAATCCACATCTGGCTACGCAGTATTTT. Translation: CASSQRDNPHLATQYF.

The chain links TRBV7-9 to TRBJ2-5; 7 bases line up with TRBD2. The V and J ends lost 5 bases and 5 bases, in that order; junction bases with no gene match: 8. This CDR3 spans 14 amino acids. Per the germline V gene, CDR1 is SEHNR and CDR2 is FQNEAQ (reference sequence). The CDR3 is CASSLPGAGETQYF. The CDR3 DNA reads TGTGCCAGCAGCCTCCCCGGAGCGGGGGAGACCCAGTACTTC.

Here the CDR3 DNA reads TGTGCCAGCAGTGCAGCCGACACCTACGAGCAGTACTTC. Translation gives CASSAADTYEQYF. The V call is TRBV2, the J call TRBJ2-7; D gene ambiguous. V was cut by 4 bases and J by 2 bases, with 9 bases left in between. This CDR3 spans 13 amino acids. CDR1 and CDR2 (germline): SNHLY, FYNNEI. Together with reference TRBV2 and TRBJ2-7, the CDR3 gives the full variable domain: EPEVTQTPSHQVTQMGQEVILRCVPISNHLYFYWYRQILGQKVEFLVSFYNNEISEKSEIFDDQFSVERPDGSNFTLKIRSTKLEDSAMYFCASSAADTYEQYFGPGTRLTVT.

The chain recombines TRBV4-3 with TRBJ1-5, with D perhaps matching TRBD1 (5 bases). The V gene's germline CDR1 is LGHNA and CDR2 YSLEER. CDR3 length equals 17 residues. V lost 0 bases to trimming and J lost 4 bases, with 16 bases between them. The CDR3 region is CASSQDAGPIRNQPQHF. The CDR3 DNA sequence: TGCGCCAGCAGCCAAGACGCGGGGCCAATTAGGAATCAGCCCCAGCATTTT.